These 2 T cell receptor gamma chains share one sample of origin, sequenced in a study of Vδ1+ human thymocytes (dated by TCRdb to the late 2010s). General conclusions and limits of the study: Thymic TRG and TRD repertoires appeared highly polyclonal with Gaussian CDR3 length distributions, unlike oligoclonal peripheral blood repertoires.

The reads were generated on an Illumina MiSeq. RNA was isolated using the RNeasy mini kit, and reverse transcription was performed with Superscript III. Multiplex PCR was used to generate CDR3 amplicons, with pooled V-gene forward primers and a constant-region reverse primer carrying Illumina adaptor overhangs. Identical DNA sequences were merged into single rows after TCRdb reprocessed the public reads with CATT. This sample lists about 6,500 gamma-chain clones; roughly 45% were detected once. The ten most abundant clones make up roughly 1.9% of the sample. Their specific antigens are unknown. What was sequenced was Vdelta1+ gamma-delta thymocytes from the thymus. The cell subset or site label, read with the paper, signifies: FACS-sorted CD3+ TCRalphabeta- TCRVdelta1+ TCRVdelta2- thymocytes. Receptor source: a boy under two years old who had congenital heart surgery.

The chain uses TRGV8 and TRGJ1 or TRGJ2. V lost 1 base, J lost 6 bases, and 3 bases stayed unmatched. Germline assignment: CDR1 VENAVY and CDR2 YDSYNSRV. CDR3 length: 12 amino acids. CDR3 loop: CATWDSCYKKLF. The CDR3 nucleotides are TGTGCCACCTGGGATAGTTGTTATAAGAAACTCTTT.

The V gene is TRGV5; the J gene was not called. Germline loops: CDR1 VINAFY, CDR2 YDVSNSKD. The CDR3 contains 10 residues. The CDR3 region has the DNA TGTGCCACCTGGGACAGGCCGGTACTCTTT. Protein product: CATWDRPVLF.